This TCR beta chain was observed in a study of T cell repertoires in aging, cancer and after chemotherapy (dated by TCRdb to the late 2010s). At the level of the whole study: Six donor age groups were covered, ranging from 30 or younger up to 70 or older, and each group contained at least three individuals. In the hematological group, the paired samples taken before and after chemotherapy came from chronic lymphocytic leukemia patients given fludarabine- or bendamustine-based regimens. The complete dataset included about 9 million TCR reads. The study profiled peripheral blood TCR beta repertoires from healthy donors and cancer patients to examine immunoaging and T cell reconstitution after chemotherapy. Alongside some 96 healthy donors serving as a reference group, the cohort included roughly 220 cancer patients, of whom some 91 had hematological cancers and 120 to 130 had solid cancers. Broader findings and caveats from the paper: The authors noted that the repertoire data do not allow conclusions about immunological memory after chemotherapy. Median generation probability increased over the chemotherapy interval in both cancer cohorts, suggesting repertoire reconstitution through rebound thymic output. Significantly lower blood TCR diversity and higher clonality were observed in untreated patients with hematological or solid cancers than in age-matched healthy donors. In healthy donors, the decline in TCR diversity with age was mainly explained by loss of richness, whereas in cancer patients loss of evenness was also found to contribute. Hematological cancer patients had infiltration of lymphoid organs, and this infiltration may itself impair thymic emigration or peripheral T cell expansion.

Instead of sorted cells or RNA, genomic DNA extracted from peripheral blood served as the source for amplifying TCR beta rearrangements. As concerns this clonotype: Its specific antigen is unknown. No base quality information exists; no much larger clone differs at one position.

CDR1 and CDR2 are drawn from the germline V gene: MRHNA, SNTAGT. The CDR3 runs 15 residues from the cysteine to the phenylalanine. Only the CDR3 region is kept as DNA, spanning 45 bases read in frame from base 1. V and J lose 5 bases and 5 bases, and a span of 16 bases separates them. Multiplex touch-down PCR with a mixed TRB-A/B primer pool was used to amplify rearranged TRB sequences covering the V, D and J segments. Illumina adapters and sample indices were attached to the amplicons through two consecutive PCR reactions run with Phusion HS II polymerase. After gel purification with the NucleoSpin Gel and PCR Clean-up kit, the amplicons were checked using Qubit and an Agilent 2100 Bioanalyzer. The libraries were sequenced on an Illumina MiSeq with 600-cycle, single-indexed, paired-end runs. The authors' analysis ran thus. MiXCR versions 2.12 and 3.0.5 were used to process the TRB sequences. Each unique CDR3 nucleotide sequence counted as one clone, and only productive sequences with at least two reads were retained. Repertoire metrics included Shannon diversity, evenness, clonality (one minus evenness), and alpha-parameterized diversity profiles from alpha 0 to 5. Generation probabilities of clones in paired pre- and post-chemotherapy samples were computed with the IGoR algorithm. TCRdb passed the public sequencing reads through fastp at Q25 and MiXCR, retaining productive beta sequences. Duplicate CDR3 protein sequences are folded into a single record with the most common DNA and genes. Here the V and J calls rest on TCRdb's processing, not on the authors' analysis. This sample has around 6,100 distinct CDR3 sequences in its table, and roughly 29% of those were observed once. The top ten constitute about 70% of the sample.

In this chain, TRBV6-4 is recombined with TRBJ2-1; matching of 5 bases hints at TRBD1 as the D gene. The clonotype comes from a human donor with a blood cancer. The donor label of this sample is uncertain. Sequences were obtained from blood. The CDR3 corresponds to CASSIGRLGDNEQFF. The nucleotide sequence reads TGTGCCAGCAGTATCGGACGGCTAGGGGACAATGAGCAGTTCTTC.